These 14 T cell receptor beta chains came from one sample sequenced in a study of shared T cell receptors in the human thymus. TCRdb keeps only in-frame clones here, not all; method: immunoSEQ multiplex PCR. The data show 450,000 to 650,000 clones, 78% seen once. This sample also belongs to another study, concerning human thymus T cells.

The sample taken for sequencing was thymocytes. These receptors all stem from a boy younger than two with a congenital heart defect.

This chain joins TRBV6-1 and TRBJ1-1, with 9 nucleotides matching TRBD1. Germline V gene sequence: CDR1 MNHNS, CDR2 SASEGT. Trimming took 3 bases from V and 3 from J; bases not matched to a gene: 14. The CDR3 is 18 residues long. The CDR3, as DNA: TGTGCCAGCAGTGATCCGCGTCGGACAGGGGAGACCTACACTGAAGCTTTCTTT. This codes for CASSDPRRTGETYTEAFF.

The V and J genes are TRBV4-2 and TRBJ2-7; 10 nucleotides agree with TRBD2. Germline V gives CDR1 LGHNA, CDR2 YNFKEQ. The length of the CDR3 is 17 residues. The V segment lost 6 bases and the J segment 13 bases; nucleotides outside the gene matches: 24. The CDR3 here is CASRQNSGRSRPRDLYF. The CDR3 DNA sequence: TGTGCCAGCAGGCAGAATAGCGGGAGGTCGCGACCTCGGGACTTATACTTC.

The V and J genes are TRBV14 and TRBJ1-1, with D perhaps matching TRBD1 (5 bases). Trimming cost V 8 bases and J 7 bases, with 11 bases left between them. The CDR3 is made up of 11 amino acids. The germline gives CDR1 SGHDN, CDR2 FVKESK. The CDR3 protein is CASGEGSEAFF. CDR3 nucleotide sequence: TGTGCCAGCGGGGAGGGGAGTGAAGCTTTCTTT.

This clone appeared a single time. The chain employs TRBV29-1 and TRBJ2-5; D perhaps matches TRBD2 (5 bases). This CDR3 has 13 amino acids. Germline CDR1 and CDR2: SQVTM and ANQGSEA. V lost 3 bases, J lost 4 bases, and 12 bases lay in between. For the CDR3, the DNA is TGCAGCGTTGAGAATAGCGCTGGAGAGACCCAGTACTTC. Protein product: CSVENSAGETQYF.

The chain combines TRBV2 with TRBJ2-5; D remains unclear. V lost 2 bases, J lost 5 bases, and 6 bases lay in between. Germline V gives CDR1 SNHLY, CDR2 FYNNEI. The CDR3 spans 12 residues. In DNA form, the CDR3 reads TGTGCCAGCAGTGAACCCAGGGAGACCCAGTACTTC. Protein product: CASSEPRETQYF.

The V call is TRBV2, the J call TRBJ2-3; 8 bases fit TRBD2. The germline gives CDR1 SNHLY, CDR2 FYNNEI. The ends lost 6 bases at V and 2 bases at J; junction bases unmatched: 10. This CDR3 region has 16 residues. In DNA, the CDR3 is TGTGCCAGCAGGGGGGGTAGCGGGGACACCACAGATACGCAGTATTTT. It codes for CASRGGSGDTTDTQYF.

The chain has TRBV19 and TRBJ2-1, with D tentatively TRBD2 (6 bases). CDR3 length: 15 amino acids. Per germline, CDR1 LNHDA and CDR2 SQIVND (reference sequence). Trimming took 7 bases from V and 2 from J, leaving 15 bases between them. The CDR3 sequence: CASNTGRCPYNEQFF. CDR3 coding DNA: TGTGCCAGTAATACCGGGAGATGCCCCTACAATGAGCAGTTCTTC.

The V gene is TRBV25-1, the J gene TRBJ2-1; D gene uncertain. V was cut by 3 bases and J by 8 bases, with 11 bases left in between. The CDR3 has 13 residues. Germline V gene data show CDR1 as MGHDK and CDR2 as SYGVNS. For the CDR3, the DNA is TGTGCCAGCAGTGAGGGTGGGCCGGATGAGCAGTTCTTC. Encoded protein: CASSEGGPDEQFF.

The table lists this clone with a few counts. The CDR3 nucleotides are TGTGCCAGCAGCTTAGTGGGGGCGGGAGCCCCCTACAATGAGCAGTTCTTC. This encodes CASSLVGAGAPYNEQFF. The chain joins TRBV7-2 to TRBJ2-1; perhaps TRBD2 as D (7 bases). CDR1 is SGHTA, CDR2 FQGNSA, per germline. Trimming cost V 1 base and J 2 bases, with 15 bases left between them. This CDR3 has 17 amino acids.

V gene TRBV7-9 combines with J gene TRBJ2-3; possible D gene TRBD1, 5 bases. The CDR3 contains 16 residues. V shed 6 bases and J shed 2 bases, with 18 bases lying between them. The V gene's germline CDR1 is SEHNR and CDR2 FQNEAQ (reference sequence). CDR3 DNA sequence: TGTGCCAGCAGTTGCTCGGCAGGGAAGTCCACAGATACGCAGTATTTT. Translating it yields CASSCSAGKSTDTQYF.

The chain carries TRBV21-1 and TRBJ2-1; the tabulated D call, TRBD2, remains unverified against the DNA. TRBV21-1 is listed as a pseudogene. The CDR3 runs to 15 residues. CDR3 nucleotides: TGTGCCAGCAGCAAAGACGGTAGTTCATACAATGAGCAGTTCTTC. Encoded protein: CASSKDGSSYNEQFF.

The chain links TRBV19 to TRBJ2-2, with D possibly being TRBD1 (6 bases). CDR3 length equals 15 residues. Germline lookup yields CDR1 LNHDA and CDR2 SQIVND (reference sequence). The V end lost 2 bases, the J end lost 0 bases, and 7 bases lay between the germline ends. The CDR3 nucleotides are TGTGCCAGTAGTATAAGGGACACGAACACCGGGGAGCTGTTTTTT. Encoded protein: CASSIRDTNTGELFF.

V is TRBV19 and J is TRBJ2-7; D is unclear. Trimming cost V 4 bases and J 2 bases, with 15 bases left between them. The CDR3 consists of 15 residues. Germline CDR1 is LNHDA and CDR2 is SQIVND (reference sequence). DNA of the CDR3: TGTGCCAGTAGTAGGCGGTCATCACCGACCTACGAGCAGTACTTC. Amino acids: CASSRRSSPTYEQYF.

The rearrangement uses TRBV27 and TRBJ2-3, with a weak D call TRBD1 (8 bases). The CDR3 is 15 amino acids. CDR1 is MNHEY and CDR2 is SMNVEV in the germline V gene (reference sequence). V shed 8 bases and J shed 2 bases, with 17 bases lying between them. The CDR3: CASGHRGGPTDTQYF. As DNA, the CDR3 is TGTGCCAGCGGCCACAGGGGGGGTCCCACAGATACGCAGTATTTT.